These 2 T cell receptor beta chains were all obtained from the same sample, sequenced in a study of T cells in localized non-small cell lung cancer. Profiling relied on immunoSEQ multiplex PCR, and the TCRdb table lists in-frame clones only, not all of them. The profile shows roughly 25,000 clones, approximately 90% of them singletons. The sample was PBMCs, taken before any cancer treatment. These receptor sequences come from a man aged 35-69 years with stage II lung adenocarcinoma.

The rearrangement links TRBV9 to TRBJ1-5; D ambiguous. The CDR3 runs 14 residues. CDR1 SGDLS and CDR2 YYNGEE come from the germline V gene. V shed 0 bases and J shed 5 bases, with 9 bases lying between them. CDR3 nucleotides: TGTGCCAGCAGCGTAGAAGGGTCCCATCAGCCCCAGCATTTT. It translates to CASSVEGSHQPQHF.

The chain has TRBV7-2 and TRBJ2-2, with D maybe TRBD2 (6 bases). The CDR3 sequence is 16 residues long. CDR1 is SGHTA, CDR2 FQGNSA, per germline. Trimming removed 5 bases from V and 4 bases from J, with 17 bases in between. The CDR3 DNA reads TGTGCCAGCAGCCAATATGCCGGGGGAAGCACCGGGGAGCTGTTTTTT. Amino acid sequence: CASSQYAGGSTGELFF.